This T cell receptor (beta chain) was sequenced in a study of identical twins. Overall study results and limits: Compared with unrelated sharing, twin-shared out-of-frame alpha sequences had more low-probability sequences. Because invariant MAIT and iNKT cells could be present, zero-insertion analyses could be partly confounded.

This CDR3 has 14 residues. Germline-derived CDR1 and CDR2 are DFQATT and SNEGSKA (reference sequence). J was trimmed by 4 bases and V by 3 bases; bases with no gene match: 3. The sample holds a few counts of this clonotype. Its antigen is not known. TCRdb re-called the 5' RACE reads through MiXCR, storing one row per CDR3 protein. The repertoire includes a few hundred thousand distinct CDR3 sequences, approximately 17% of them detected once, and 12% sits in the top ten. V usage is TRBV20-1 and J usage is TRBJ2-3; 11 bases map to TRBD2. The receptor's source is a man in his fifties in good health. Sequenced sample: naive T cells sorted from blood. The chain's CDR3 is CSARGGLAADTQYF. The CDR3 DNA reads TGCAGTGCTAGGGGGGGACTAGCGGCAGATACGCAGTATTTT.